This T cell receptor beta chain was obtained from a study of identical twins. Germline values: CDR1 SGHRS, CDR2 YFSETQ. This CDR3 contains 15 residues. With 0 bases clipped from V and 9 bases from J, the junction kept 8 bases outside the gene matches. A word on this clonotype: Its target is unknown.

Study-wide results and limits: Invariant MAIT and iNKT cells may have partly biased zero-insertion analyses.

TCRdb reprocessed the 5' RACE reads with MiXCR, giving one entry per CDR3 protein. The sample includes around 570,000 distinct CDR3 sequences, more than 9% seen only once; the top ten take around 3%. The same sample was also studied in work on yellow fever vaccine responses in identical twins.

Sequencing was done on a sample of PBMCs. The chain recombines TRBV5-1 with TRBJ2-1, with 8 bases matching TRBD2. The source of this sequence is a woman aged 18-29 years in good health. DNA of the CDR3: TGCGCCAGCAGCTTGGAGTTAGCGGGGTTGAGTGAGCAGTTCTTC. Amino acids: CASSLELAGLSEQFF. Full variable domain (rest looked up from reference TRBV5-1 and TRBJ2-1): KAGVTQTPRYLIKTRGQQVTLSCSPISGHRSVSWYQQTPGQGLQFLFEYFSETQRNKGNFPGRFSGRQFSNSRSEMNVSTLELGDSALYLCASSLELAGLSEQFFGPGTRLTVL.